This T cell receptor (beta chain) was identified in a study of T-cell memory formation after mild COVID-19 (dated by TCRdb to the early 2020s). Regarding the complete study: TCR sequence clusters from the two donors were found to be largely donor specific. In two donors, T-cell clones that expanded and contracted after mild COVID-19 were followed by sequencing TCRalpha and TCRbeta repertoires longitudinally. The cohort comprised two young, previously healthy adult volunteers, one female and one male. The full study reports these points: The study included only a couple of mild cases, and larger cohorts that include severe cases with pre-infection samples were judged to be necessary. SARS-CoV-2 specificity was not confirmed for the second-wave clones peaking on day 37. Contracting CD4+ clones were located mainly in the CM and EM memory subsets, whereas CD8+ clones were found to be enriched in EMRA. Some responding clones were found in pre-infection memory, which suggests that pre-existing cross-reactive memory T cells took part in the SARS-CoV-2 response. Clones contracting from day 15 to 85 had balanced CD4/CD8 phenotypes, while a second wave expanding from day 15 to 37 was biased towards CD4+.

Ficoll-Paque density gradient centrifugation was used to isolate PBMCs. This clonotype was seen more than once but under ten times. The antigen it binds to is not known. The input lacks base qualities; no much larger clone sits a single base away. Reads for this sample came from an Illumina NovaSeq 6000. TCRalpha and TCRbeta cDNA libraries were constructed by 5'RACE with constant-segment primers, with sample barcodes and unique molecular identifiers being introduced. Trizol reagent was used to extract RNA from every sample. Amplification of the libraries took two PCR steps, and the second step added a second sample barcode plus Illumina TruSeq adapters. Sequencing of the libraries was done on an Illumina NovaSeq, producing 2 x 150 bp paired-end reads. On the authors' methods: Reads were demultiplexed and collapsed into UMI-guided consensus sequences with migec v1.2.7. Using mixcr v2.1.11, UMI consensuses were aligned to TRA and TRB V and J templates and then assembled into clonotypes. Clonotypes were classified as expanded or contracted when called significant by both edgeR and NoisET, with noise models trained on biological replicates. For edgeR calls, a false discovery rate-adjusted p below 0.01 and a log2 fold-change threshold of 1 were applied. PCA with hierarchical clustering of max-normalized trajectories of the 1000 most abundant clonotypes was used as exploratory dynamics analysis. Separately sequenced CD4+ and CD8+ repertoires were used to assign the CD4 or CD8 phenotype of responding clones. TCRdb trimmed the raw reads at Q25, called clones with MiXCR and kept productive beta chains. Every CDR3 protein is listed once, alongside the most common genes and DNA of its rows. The V and J calls and clone size come from TCRdb's table, not from the authors' own analysis. Recorded for this sample are roughly 340,000 distinct CDR3 sequences; around a sixth of them occurred a single time. The ten largest clones take up 20% to 25% of the sample.

Material for sequencing was PBMCs or a T cell subset sorted from them (not recorded which). This TCR derives from a man aged 18 to 30 who had mild COVID-19 (a few samples of this study predate the infection). The sample titles of this study are shuffled in the database, so cell type and time point are left out; the donor was told from shared clones.

For the CDR3, the sequence is CASRDRVWKTQYF. The nucleotide sequence is TGTGCCAGCAGGGACAGGGTGTGGAAGACCCAGTACTTC. The rearrangement combines TRBV7-2 with TRBJ2-5; 8 bases in between match TRBD1. Unmatched junction bases come to 6, with V trimmed by 6 bases and J by 6 bases. The CDR1 and CDR2 encoded by the germline V gene are SGHTA and FQGNSA. The CDR3 numbers 13 residues from cysteine through phenylalanine. The retained sequence is limited to the CDR3, 39 bases, with the frame set at the first base.